The TCR beta chain described here comes from a study of cytomegalovirus exposure and HLA in healthy donors. Turning to this clone: The antigen remains unidentified.

The PCR had 60 Vbeta and 13 Jbeta primers. Produced via immunoSEQ multiplex PCR; TCRdb's table is partial and in-frame only. This table has over 80,000 clones, 70% to 75% appearing once. The study, taken as a whole, reports: TCR beta chains associated with HLA were, in a later analysis, more clonally expanded than equally common others. As a later analysis showed, several of the most significant clusters appeared to be linked to common viral pathogens.

Donors sampled were nominally healthy, though unrecorded immune exposures were likely. V was cut by 3 bases and J by 1 base, with 12 bases left in between. The germline CDR1 and CDR2 sequences are SNHLY and FYNNEI. This CDR3 comprises 15 residues. This sequence joins TRBV2 and TRBJ2-5; TRBD2 is a possible D gene (5 bases). This TCR came from a man between 35 and 55 years old in good health and CMV-seronegative. The specimen sequenced was PBMCs. The CDR3 nucleotides are TGTGCCAGCAGTGAGGGCGGGCGGTCCCAAGAGACCCAGTACTTC. Encoded protein: CASSEGGRSQETQYF.